The 21 T cell receptor beta chains listed next were all sequenced from one sample in a study of shared clonotypes between healthy human individuals. Clones were read by immunoSEQ multiplex PCR, and TCRdb kept only the in-frame ones, dropping some. The data show about 2.3 million clones, with about 90% seen just once and 0.37% held by the top ten. Sequencing was done on a sample of naive CD4+ T cells from PBMCs. The subset is: CD45RA+ positively selected. The receptor set was obtained from a man in his late teens or twenties in good health. Some clones in this sample may be carry-over from other donors' samples.

The chain is built from TRBV27 and TRBJ2-7; possibly TRBD1 or TRBD2 for D (6 bases each). Germline V gene sequence: CDR1 MNHEY, CDR2 SMNVEV (reference sequence). The CDR3 is 15 residues long. Trimming took off 1 base at V and 2 bases at J, with 12 bases between the two ends. CDR3 residues: CASSLYSGGPYEQYF. The CDR3 DNA reads TGTGCCAGCAGTTTATATTCCGGGGGCCCCTACGAGCAGTACTTC.

The chain recombines TRBV7-3 with TRBJ2-1, with 8 bases identical to TRBD2. With 1 base clipped from V and 7 bases from J, the junction kept 9 bases outside the gene matches. Germline V gene lookup returns CDR1 SGHTA and CDR2 FQGTGA. This CDR3 is 16 amino acids long. The CDR3 coding sequence is TGTGCCAGCAGCTTAATGGCTAGCGGGCTTATAAATGAGCAGTTCTTC. Amino acid sequence: CASSLMASGLINEQFF.

This clone was observed a few times. The genes are TRBV2 and TRBJ1-1; D not resolved. Germline lookup yields CDR1 SNHLY and CDR2 FYNNEI. CDR3 length: 13 residues. With 4 bases removed from V and 0 bases from J, the gap between germline ends came to 6 bases. CDR3 DNA sequence: TGTGCCAGCAGTGTCAGGATGAACACTGAAGCTTTCTTT. Its translation: CASSVRMNTEAFF.

This chain links TRBV5-8 with TRBJ2-1; a possible D gene is TRBD2 (5 bases). The CDR3 loop spans 16 amino acids. With 4 bases removed from V and 0 bases from J, the gap between germline ends came to 14 bases. Germline lookup yields CDR1 SGHTS and CDR2 YDEGEE. The chain's CDR3 is CASSPWRASSYNEQFF. In DNA form, the CDR3 reads TGTGCCAGCAGCCCCTGGCGGGCTAGCTCCTACAATGAGCAGTTCTTC.

This rearrangement joins TRBV7-2 to TRBJ1-2, with no clear D. The germline gives CDR1 SGHTA, CDR2 FQGNSA. The CDR3 covers 18 residues. V lost 2 bases and J 1 base, leaving 20 bases between the germline ends. DNA of the CDR3: TGTGCCAGCAGCTTATTTTCGCCCAGGCAGGATCTTAACTATGGCTACACCTTC. This codes for CASSLFSPRQDLNYGYTF.

V and J are TRBV5-1 and TRBJ2-5, with 7 bases identical to TRBD2. The CDR3 length is 16 residues. Germline CDR1 and CDR2: SGHRS and YFSETQ. After removal of 2 bases from V and 2 bases from J, the junction contained 9 bases not matched to a gene. CDR3 in amino acids: CASSLSSGLVQETQYF. The CDR3 DNA sequence: TGCGCCAGCAGCTTATCTAGCGGACTAGTACAAGAGACCCAGTACTTC.

The genes are TRBV6-5 and TRBJ2-7, with D possibly TRBD2 on 6 matching bases. Trimming shortened V by 2 bases and J by 0 bases, and 11 bases separated the two germline ends. Looked up from germline, CDR1 is MNHEY and CDR2 is SVGAGI. The CDR3 runs to 15 residues. CDR3 residues: CASSYRDSGSYEQYF. The CDR3 coding sequence is TGTGCCAGCAGTTACAGGGACTCAGGCTCCTACGAGCAGTACTTC.

The chain is built from TRBV30 and TRBJ2-7; D perhaps matches TRBD2 (5 bases). The V and J ends lost 0 bases and 4 bases respectively, with 10 bases between them. This CDR3 contains 13 residues. CDR1 is GTSNPN, CDR2 SVGIG, per germline (reference sequence). CDR3 loop: CAWSVGLEYEQYF. The CDR3 coding sequence is TGTGCCTGGAGTGTAGGACTGGAGTACGAGCAGTACTTC.

CDR3 DNA: TGTGCCAGCATGGGACAGGGGGGCACTGAAGCTTTCTTT. Encoded protein: CASMGQGGTEAFF. The chain employs TRBV6-1 and TRBJ1-1, with 11 bases identical to TRBD1. Germline assignment: CDR1 MNHNS and CDR2 SASEGT. The junction had 2 bases not matched to a gene; V was cut back by 7 bases and J by 4 bases. The CDR3 totals 13 residues.

The V gene is TRBV28, the J gene TRBJ1-4; TRBD1 agrees at 7 bases. Unmatched junction bases numbered 6, after V lost 4 bases and J lost 4 bases. Germline V lookup: CDR1 MDHEN, CDR2 SYDVKM. CDR3 size: 15 residues. The CDR3 reads CASSSHRGYNEKLFF. The CDR3 coding sequence is TGTGCCAGCAGTTCCCACAGGGGATATAATGAAAAACTGTTTTTT.

DNA of the CDR3: TGTGCCAGCTCACCACTCCCGAGCGCGGAGCTGTTTTTT. Translation gives CASSPLPSAELFF. The chain couples TRBV18 to TRBJ2-2; unclear D gene. V dropped 1 base and J dropped 10 bases, with 10 bases sitting between them. Looked up from germline, CDR1 is KGHSH and CDR2 is LQKENI. This CDR3 has 13 amino acids.

V usage is TRBV11-2 and J usage is TRBJ1-1; perhaps TRBD1 as D (6 bases). The CDR3 covers 14 residues. Germline-derived CDR1 and CDR2 are SGHAT and FQNNGV. Trimming cost V 2 bases and J 1 base, with 8 bases left between them. The CDR3 sequence is CASSLTDRNTEAFF. CDR3 nucleotides: TGTGCCAGCAGCTTAACGGACAGGAACACTGAAGCTTTCTTT.

V usage is TRBV5-1 and J usage is TRBJ2-1, with TRBD2 identical over 7 bases. The CDR3 is 15 amino acids. Germline loops: CDR1 SGHRS, CDR2 YFSETQ. J lost 4 bases, V lost 4 bases, and 8 bases had no gene match. The CDR3 region is CASSPAGLAYNEQFF. CDR3 nucleotides: TGCGCCAGCAGCCCAGCGGGACTGGCATACAATGAGCAGTTCTTC.

The chain couples TRBV27 to TRBJ2-2, with 8 bases lining up with TRBD1. CDR3 size: 17 residues. Germline CDR1 MNHEY, CDR2 SMNVEV (reference sequence). With V trimmed by 0 bases and J by 6 bases, 9 bases remained unmatched. DNA of the CDR3: TGTGCCAGCAGTTTATCGTCTCGTGACAGGGGCCCCGGGGAGCTGTTTTTT. This sequence encodes CASSLSSRDRGPGELFF.

The chain employs TRBV6-1 and TRBJ2-7; weak D call: TRBD2 (5 bases). The CDR3 is 15 residues long. V dropped 0 bases and J dropped 4 bases, with 13 bases sitting between them. Germline V CDR1 and CDR2: MNHNS, SASEGT. As DNA, the CDR3 is TGTGCCAGCAGTGAAGCCCATGGGAGAGTATACGAGCAGTACTTC. This codes for CASSEAHGRVYEQYF.

The chain is built from TRBV12-5 and TRBJ2-5, with a weak D call TRBD2 (6 bases). V shed 4 bases and J shed 3 bases, with 6 bases lying between them. Germline assignment: CDR1 LGHNT and CDR2 FRNRAP. The CDR3 totals 12 residues. The CDR3 sequence is CASGWGEETQYF. CDR3 sequence (DNA): TGTGCTAGTGGTTGGGGGGAAGAGACCCAGTACTTC.

This clone was recorded only once. The sample contains more than one DNA sequence encoding this CDR3. The chain joins TRBV14 to TRBJ2-5, with D hard to call. The CDR3 contains 12 residues. The germline V gene has CDR1 SGHDN and CDR2 FVKESK. The V end lost 1 base, the J end lost 4 bases, and 4 bases lay between the germline ends. The CDR3 sequence is CASSQVGETQYF. DNA for the CDR3: TGTGCCAGCAGCCAAGTGGGAGAGACCCAGTACTTC.

CDR3 region: CSVGPGQGLLGAFF. DNA for the CDR3: TGCAGCGTGGGGCCGGGACAGGGGCTCCTCGGAGCTTTCTTT. The chain combines TRBV29-1 with TRBJ1-1, with 10 bases lining up with TRBD1. The CDR3 has 14 residues. CDR1 is SQVTM and CDR2 is ANQGSEA in the germline V gene. J gave up 10 bases and V 6 bases, and 14 bases lay outside the gene matches.

This clone showed up just a few times. Different DNA sequences within this sample yield the same CDR3. V usage is TRBV18 and J usage is TRBJ2-3; no firm D call. The V gene's germline CDR1 is KGHSH and CDR2 LQKENI. V shed 0 bases and J shed 3 bases, with 4 bases lying between them. This CDR3 spans 13 amino acids. The CDR3 loop reads CASSPPGTDTQYF. CDR3 nucleotide sequence: TGTGCCAGCTCACCACCGGGGACAGATACGCAGTATTTT.

V is TRBV5-1 and J is TRBJ2-3; D is undetermined. This CDR3 spans 16 amino acids. Germline V gene sequence: CDR1 SGHRS, CDR2 YFSETQ. Trimming took off 0 bases at V and 4 bases at J, with 15 bases between the two ends. For the CDR3, the DNA is TGCGCCAGCAGCTTGGCGGGTTACGTGCTCCCAGATACGCAGTATTTT. Its translation is CASSLAGYVLPDTQYF.

This chain links TRBV7-2 with TRBJ2-3; perhaps TRBD2 as D (6 bases). CDR1 and CDR2 (germline): SGHTA, FQGNSA. The CDR3 spans 17 residues. V shed 1 base and J shed 1 base, with 15 bases lying between them. As DNA, the CDR3 is TGTGCCAGCAGCTTAGAGTCGCAGCGGGTGGGCACAGATACGCAGTATTTT. The encoded protein is CASSLESQRVGTDTQYF.